These 21 T cell receptor beta chains originate from one sample sequenced in a study of cytomegalovirus exposure and HLA in healthy donors. The PCR had 60 Vbeta and 13 Jbeta primers. Repertoires were generated with immunoSEQ multiplex PCR, while TCRdb's copy carries only in-frame clones and drops some. This sample has about 160,000 clones, with 70% to 80% found just once. The sample taken for sequencing was PBMCs. The receptors here all came from a man aged 35 to 55 in good health and CMV-seronegative.

The rearrangement links TRBV19 to TRBJ2-7; the D gene is possibly TRBD2 (7 bases). Trimming removed 5 bases at V and 0 bases at J, with 11 bases between. The CDR3 covers 14 residues. Per germline, CDR1 LNHDA and CDR2 SQIVND (reference sequence). In DNA form, the CDR3 reads TGTGCCAGTAGTTGGGGGGGGCACTCCTACGAGCAGTACTTC. Its protein product is CASSWGGHSYEQYF.

This chain connects TRBV4-2 to TRBJ1-6; D is uncertain. CDR1 and CDR2 from the germline V gene are LGHNA and YNFKEQ. The CDR3 has 14 residues. Deletions cut 0 bases from V and 8 bases from J, with 8 bases between. Here the CDR3 reads CASSQERADSPLHF. The CDR3, as DNA: TGTGCCAGCAGCCAAGAGAGGGCGGATTCACCCCTCCACTTT.

This clone came up once. The chain recombines TRBV9 with TRBJ2-3; D not certain. From germline, CDR1 is SGDLS and CDR2 YYNGEE. There are 14 residues in the CDR3. Trimming took 4 bases from V and 4 from J, leaving 13 bases between them. The CDR3 DNA reads as TGTGCCAGCAGCTCCCAGTGGGCGCCAGATACGCAGTATTTT. It encodes CASSSQWAPDTQYF.

V gene TRBV2 combines with J gene TRBJ1-2, with D hard to call. Germline CDR1 is SNHLY and CDR2 is FYNNEI. The ends were cut back, 6 bases at V and 0 bases at J, with 11 bases in the middle. The CDR3 loop spans 14 amino acids. CDR3 nucleotides: TGTGCCAGCAGAAGCACAGTGTCTAACTATGGCTACACCTTC. Translating gives CASRSTVSNYGYTF.

The chain is built from TRBV10-2 and TRBJ2-7, with D maybe TRBD2 (7 bases). Trimming removed 9 bases from V and 3 bases from J, with 15 bases in between. Germline V gene data show CDR1 as WSHSY and CDR2 as SAAADI. The CDR3 contains 13 residues. The chain's CDR3 is CASSGGPLYEQYF. The CDR3 DNA reads as TGCGCCAGTTCGGGGGGCCCTCTCTACGAGCAGTACTTC.

This clone has only one observation. The J gene is TRBJ2-1, the V gene TRBV7-8; 7 bases agree with TRBD2. Trimming at V came to 3 bases and at J to 0 bases, leaving 11 bases not matched to a gene. CDR1 is SGHVS, CDR2 FQNEAQ, per germline. The CDR3 runs 18 residues. The CDR3 loop reads CASSFLQPPGGSYNEQFF. CDR3 in DNA: TGTGCCAGCAGCTTTCTCCAGCCCCCGGGGGGCTCCTACAATGAGCAGTTCTTC.

The J gene is TRBJ2-7, the V gene TRBV5-1; perhaps TRBD1 as D (5 bases). Germline lookup yields CDR1 SGHRS and CDR2 YFSETQ. The CDR3 length is 13 residues. V lost 0 bases and J 3 bases, leaving 7 bases between the germline ends. Written as DNA, the CDR3 is TGCGCCAGCAGCTTGGGCAGGGACTACGAGCAGTACTTC. The encoded protein is CASSLGRDYEQYF.

V gene TRBV7-9 combines with J gene TRBJ1-6, with D maybe TRBD1 (5 bases). CDR1 is SEHNR and CDR2 is FQNEAQ in the germline V gene (reference sequence). This CDR3 has 16 residues. V was shortened by 5 bases and J by 1 base, with 12 bases between the two germline ends. This CDR3 reads CASSPRVVSYNSPLHF. DNA for the CDR3: TGTGCCAGCAGCCCCAGGGTGGTGTCCTATAATTCACCCCTCCACTTT.

The V gene is TRBV28, the J gene TRBJ1-6; 11 nucleotides align to TRBD1. Germline CDR1 and CDR2: MDHEN and SYDVKM. CDR3 size: 15 residues. After removal of 5 bases from V and 9 bases from J, the junction contained 6 bases not matched to a gene. CDR3 sequence: CASSPGQGASSPLHF. The CDR3 coding sequence is TGTGCCAGCAGTCCCGGACAGGGGGCGAGTTCACCCCTCCACTTT.

J is TRBJ2-6 and V is TRBV19, with 9 bases fitting TRBD1. V was clipped by 7 bases and J by 2 bases; unmatched bases: 9. The CDR3 consists of 17 residues. Germline CDR1 is LNHDA and CDR2 is SQIVND (reference sequence). CDR3 loop: CASTKGQGVPGANVLTF. The CDR3 nucleotides are TGTGCCAGTACTAAGGGACAGGGTGTCCCTGGGGCCAACGTCCTGACTTTC.

J is TRBJ1-4 and V is TRBV6-5; no firm D call. Trimming removed 0 bases at V and 2 bases at J, with 10 bases between. This CDR3 region has 16 residues. The germline V gene has CDR1 MNHEY and CDR2 SVGAGI. The CDR3 is CASSYSSRVTNEKLFF. CDR3 DNA: TGTGCCAGCAGTTACTCGTCGCGGGTCACTAATGAAAAACTGTTTTTT.

The chain has TRBV7-3 and TRBJ2-5, with TRBD2 matching 10 bases. CDR1 is SGHTA, CDR2 FQGTGA, per germline. The trim removed 5 bases at V and 4 bases at J, leaving 10 bases unmatched. The CDR3 spans 16 residues. The DNA for the CDR3 is TGTGCCAGCAGCCCCGGGCTAGCGGGGGTTGGAGAGACCCAGTACTTC. Translating gives CASSPGLAGVGETQYF.

This clone occurred once. The junction does not match germline at one end; this may be a read error. The V and J genes are TRBV7-7 and TRBJ2-7, with TRBD2 matching 11 bases. CDR3 size: 15 residues. The germline V gene has CDR1 SSHAT and CDR2 FNYEAQ (reference sequence). CDR3 nucleotide sequence: TGTGCTAGCAGCTTAGCGGGAGGGGAAGTCGACGAGCAGTACTTC. Translation: CASSLAGGEVDEQYF.

This clone turned up a few times. The chain carries TRBV10-2 and TRBJ2-2, with TRBD2 matching over 10 bases. The germline V gene has CDR1 WSHSY and CDR2 SAAADI. With 6 bases clipped from V and 6 bases from J, the junction kept 1 base outside the gene matches. The CDR3 length is 13 residues. In nucleotides, the CDR3 is TGCGCCAGCAGAGCGGGGGGGCCCGGGGAGCTGTTTTTT. It yields the protein CASRAGGPGELFF.

This sequence joins TRBV19 and TRBJ1-2; 7 bases fit TRBD1. Germline CDR1 reads LNHDA; CDR2 reads SQIVND (reference sequence). With 9 bases clipped from V and 5 bases from J, the junction kept 15 bases outside the gene matches. The CDR3 is made up of 15 amino acids. The CDR3 region is CASRIPRQGLYGYTF. The CDR3 coding sequence is TGTGCCAGCCGTATCCCGAGACAGGGTCTTTATGGCTACACCTTC.

This clone was detected once. The V call is TRBV4-2, the J call TRBJ2-7; 7 bases fit TRBD2. The CDR3 consists of 16 residues. Germline V gene data show CDR1 as LGHNA and CDR2 as YNFKEQ. With 0 bases clipped from V and 1 base from J, the junction kept 6 bases outside the gene matches. This CDR3 reads CASSQDLGGGSYEQYF. CDR3 bases: TGTGCCAGCAGCCAAGATCTTGGCGGGGGTTCCTACGAGCAGTACTTC.

The chain is built from TRBV20-1 and TRBJ2-3; D not certain. Deletions cut 4 bases from V and 6 bases from J, with 8 bases between. This CDR3 is 11 amino acids long. Germline values: CDR1 DFQATT, CDR2 SNEGSKA (reference sequence). The CDR3 region is CSATLLDTQYF. For the CDR3, the DNA is TGCAGTGCTACCCTTCTGGATACGCAGTATTTT.

V is TRBV27 and J is TRBJ1-6; D possibly corresponds to TRBD1 (6 bases). CDR1 is MNHEY and CDR2 is SMNVEV in the germline V gene (reference sequence). Trimming took off 8 bases at V and 1 base at J, with 12 bases between the two ends. This CDR3 has 15 amino acids. This CDR3 reads CASREGGSYNSPLHF. The CDR3 DNA reads as TGTGCCAGCCGAGAGGGGGGGTCCTATAATTCACCCCTCCACTTT.

V usage is TRBV9 and J usage is TRBJ2-3; the match to TRBD2 covers 8 bases. Germline V lookup: CDR1 SGDLS, CDR2 YYNGEE. This CDR3 contains 16 residues. V gave up 7 bases and J gave up 6 bases; unmatched junction bases: 16. The CDR3: CASAINPGGETDTQYF. The CDR3 DNA follows: TGTGCCAGCGCCATTAACCCGGGGGGGGAAACGGATACGCAGTATTTT.

The chain uses TRBV7-9 and TRBJ1-6, with unresolved D. Germline assignment: CDR1 SEHNR and CDR2 FQNEAQ (reference sequence). The CDR3 sequence is 13 residues long. Trimming removed 3 bases at V and 4 bases at J, with 4 bases between. The CDR3 nucleotides are TGTGCCAGCAGCTTGAGTTATAATTCACCCCTCCACTTT. Residues: CASSLSYNSPLHF.

CDR3 residues: CASRTGTGGSQPQHF. The CDR3 DNA sequence: TGTGCCAGCAGGACCGGGACAGGGGGCTCGCAGCCCCAGCATTTT. The V call is TRBV2, the J call TRBJ1-5; 12 nucleotides align to TRBD1. The CDR3 has 15 amino acids. The trim removed 6 bases at V and 7 bases at J, leaving 7 bases unmatched. CDR1 and CDR2 (germline): SNHLY, FYNNEI.